This record looks at one TCR beta chain sequence and its context. The CDR3 totals 15 residues. The V and J ends lost 5 bases and 0 bases, in that order; junction bases with no gene match: 3. Germline-derived CDR1 and CDR2 are MNHEY and SVGAGI. This specimen belongs to a study of blood T cell repertoires in COVID-19. Turning to the study itself: Samples of COVID-19 (acute and convalescent) were obtained from the United States, Italy and Spain. The cDNA or gDNA used as material had been derived from T cells, B-cell-depleted T cells, or PBMCs.

The repertoire was sequenced with immunoSEQ multiplex PCR; TCRdb's copy has only in-frame clones and lacks some. The data hold 180,000 or so clones, with approximately 86% observed a single time. The source material was peripheral blood. The gene calls are TRBV6-5 and TRBJ2-7, with 11 bases fitting TRBD2. The origin of this receptor is a woman between 50 and 59 years old with acute or convalescent COVID-19. The CDR3 nucleotides read TGTGCCAGCAGTCATAGCGGGGGGGCCTCCTACGAGCAGTACTTC. It specifies CASSHSGGASYEQYF.